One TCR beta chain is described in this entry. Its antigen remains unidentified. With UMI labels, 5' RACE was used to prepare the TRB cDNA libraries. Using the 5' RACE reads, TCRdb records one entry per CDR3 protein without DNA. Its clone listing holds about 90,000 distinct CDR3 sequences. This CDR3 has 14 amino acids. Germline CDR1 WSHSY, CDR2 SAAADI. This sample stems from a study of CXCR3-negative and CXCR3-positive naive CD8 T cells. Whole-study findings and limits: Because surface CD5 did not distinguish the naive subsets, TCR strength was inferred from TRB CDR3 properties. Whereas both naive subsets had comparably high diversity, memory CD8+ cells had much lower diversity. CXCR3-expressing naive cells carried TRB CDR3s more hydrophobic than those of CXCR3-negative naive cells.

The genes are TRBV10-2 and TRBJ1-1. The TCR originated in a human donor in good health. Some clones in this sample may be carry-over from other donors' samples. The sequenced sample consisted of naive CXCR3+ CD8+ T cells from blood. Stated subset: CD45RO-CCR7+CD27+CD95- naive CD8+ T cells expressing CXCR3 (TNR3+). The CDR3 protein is CASSDSWVNTEAFF.